The sequence of this T cell receptor beta chain was determined in a study of blood T cell repertoires in COVID-19. The trim removed 2 bases at V and 6 bases at J, leaving 0 bases unmatched. Germline lookup yields CDR1 MNHEY and CDR2 SVGAGI. The CDR3 extends over 13 amino acids. Self-reported history from a screening survey and questionnaire set each donor's cohort. TCRdb's table, derived via immunoSEQ multiplex PCR, lists solely in-frame clones and lacks some. The sample consists of about 430,000 clones, roughly 84% of them appearing once. The rearrangement joins TRBV6-5 to TRBJ2-2, with 7 bases aligning to TRBD1. The source material was PBMCs or T cells enriched from blood (not recorded which). The origin of this receptor is a woman between 18 and 30 years old who had been exposed to COVID-19. This CDR3 reads CASSYRGPGELFF. DNA for the CDR3: TGTGCCAGCAGTTACAGGGGGCCCGGGGAGCTGTTTTTT.